The sequence of this T cell receptor beta chain was determined in a study of graft-versus-host responses after intestinal transplantation. About the study: Multivisceral, liver-intestinal, or isolated intestinal transplants were performed in recipients. Once they had received anti-thymocyte globulin induction, all recipients took tacrolimus and steroids for around 3 years.

Study findings and constraints: GvH clones detected in recipient marrow included some appearing first in ileum or blood. Graft-donor T cell macrochimerism coincided with high graft-versus-host to host-versus-graft clonal ratios in allografts.

With 0 bases removed from V and 6 bases from J, the gap between germline ends came to 19 bases. CDR3 length: 16 residues. Germline CDR1 reads GTSNPN; CDR2 reads SVGIG (reference sequence). Researchers processed graft tissue to release intraepithelial and lamina propria lymphocytes. This clone appeared once. Its antigen is still unknown. Some clones are missing from TCRdb's copy, which holds only in-frame ones; the method was immunoSEQ multiplex PCR. The profile covers over 5,000 clones, with 69% appearing a single time and approximately 30% taken by the ten largest. This receptor was obtained from a human patient who received an intestinal transplant, so some T cells may come from the graft donor. The chain couples TRBV30 to TRBJ2-3, with D possibly TRBD2 on 5 matching bases. Specimen: ileum tissue, collected around 320 days after intestinal transplant. The CDR3 loop reads CAWSVWRRPPRDTQYF. CDR3 in DNA: TGTGCCTGGAGTGTATGGAGGAGGCCCCCTAGGGATACGCAGTATTTT.